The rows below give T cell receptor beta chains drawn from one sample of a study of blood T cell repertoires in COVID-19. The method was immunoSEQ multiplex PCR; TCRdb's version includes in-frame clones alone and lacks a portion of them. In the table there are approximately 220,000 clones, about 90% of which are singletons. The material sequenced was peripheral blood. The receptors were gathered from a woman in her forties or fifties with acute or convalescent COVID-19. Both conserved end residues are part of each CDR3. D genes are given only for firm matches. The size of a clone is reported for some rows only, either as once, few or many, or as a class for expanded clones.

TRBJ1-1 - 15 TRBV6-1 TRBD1 CASSEPGQVGTEAFF TGTGCCAGCAGTGAACCGGGACAGGTGGGCACTGAAGCTTTCTTT
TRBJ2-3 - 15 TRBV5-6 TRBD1 CASSFRTGSTDTQYF TGTGCCAGCAGCTTTAGGACAGGTAGCACAGATACGCAGTATTTT
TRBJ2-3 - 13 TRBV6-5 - CASRTQGTDTQYF TGTGCCAGCAGGACACAGGGTACAGATACGCAGTATTTT
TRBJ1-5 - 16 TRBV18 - CASSPPSTSSNQPQHF TGTGCCAGCTCACCCCCCTCCACGAGTAGCAATCAGCCCCAGCATTTT
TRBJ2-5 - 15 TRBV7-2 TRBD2 CASRPSGNGKETQYF TGTGCCAGCAGGCCTAGCGGAAACGGGAAAGAGACCCAGTACTTC
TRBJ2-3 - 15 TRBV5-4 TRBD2 CASYRSGMNTDTQYF TGTGCCAGCTACCGGAGCGGGATGAACACAGATACGCAGTATTTT
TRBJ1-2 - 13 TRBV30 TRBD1 CAWSVAGGNGYTF TGTGCCTGGAGTGTTGCAGGGGGCAATGGCTACACCTTC
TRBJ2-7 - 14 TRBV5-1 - CASSPREVAYEQYF TGCGCCAGCAGCCCGCGAGAGGTCGCCTACGAGCAGTACTTC
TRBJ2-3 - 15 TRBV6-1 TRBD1 CASSEPGQGRDTQYF TGTGCCAGCAGTGAACCGGGACAGGGCCGAGATACGCAGTATTTT
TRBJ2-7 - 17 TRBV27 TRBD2 CASSPTGTSGSFYEQYF TGTGCCAGCAGCCCAACCGGGACTAGCGGCTCATTCTACGAGCAGTACTTC
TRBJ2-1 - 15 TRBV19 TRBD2 CASSILAGGHNEQFF TGTGCCAGTAGTATATTGGCGGGAGGCCACAATGAGCAGTTCTTC
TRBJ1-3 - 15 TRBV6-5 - CASSYSAVSGNTIYF TGTGCCAGCAGTTACTCAGCGGTCTCTGGAAACACCATATATTTT
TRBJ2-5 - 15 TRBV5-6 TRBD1 CASTLVGQGQETQYF TGTGCCAGCACCTTAGTTGGACAGGGTCAAGAGACCCAGTACTTC
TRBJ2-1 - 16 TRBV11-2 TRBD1 CASSLVGTGFRNEQFF TGTGCCAGCAGCTTAGTAGGGACAGGGTTTAGGAATGAGCAGTTCTTC
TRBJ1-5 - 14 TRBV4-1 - CASSQVQGDQPQHF TGCGCCAGCAGCCAAGTACAGGGCGATCAGCCCCAGCATTTT
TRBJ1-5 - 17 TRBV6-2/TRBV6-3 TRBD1 CASSYPSDRGLRQPQHF TGTGCCAGCAGTTACCCGAGCGACAGGGGGCTGCGTCAGCCCCAGCATTTT
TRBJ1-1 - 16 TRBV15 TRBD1 CATSRDPTGRNTEAFF TGTGCCACCAGCAGAGACCCGACAGGGAGGAACACTGAAGCTTTCTTT
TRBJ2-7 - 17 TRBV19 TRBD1 CASSPLTGGNPPYEQYF TGTGCCAGTAGTCCACTGACAGGGGGCAATCCTCCCTACGAGCAGTACTTC
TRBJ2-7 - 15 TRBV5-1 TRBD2 CASSLELAVAYEQYF TGCGCCAGCAGCTTGGAGCTAGCGGTCGCCTACGAGCAGTACTTC
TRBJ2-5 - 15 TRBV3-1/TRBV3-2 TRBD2 CASSQVASGGETQYF TGTGCCAGCAGCCAAGTGGCTAGCGGGGGAGAGACCCAGTACTTC
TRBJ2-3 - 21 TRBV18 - CASSPYLERSVLASSTDTQYF TGTGCCAGCTCACCTTACCTGGAGCGGAGCGTACTGGCCTCTAGCACAGATACGCAGTATTTT
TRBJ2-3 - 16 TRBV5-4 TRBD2 CASSPELAGGRDTQYF TGTGCCAGCAGCCCGGAACTAGCGGGGGGGCGGGATACGCAGTATTTT
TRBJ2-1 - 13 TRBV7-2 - CASSLSSYNEQFF TGTGCCAGCAGCTTAAGTAGCTACAATGAGCAGTTCTTC
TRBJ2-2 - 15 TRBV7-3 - CASSLDLGLSGELFF TGTGCCAGCAGCTTAGATTTGGGCTTGTCCGGGGAGCTGTTTTTT
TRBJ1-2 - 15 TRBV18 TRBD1 CASSPPDRGKNGYTF TGTGCCAGCTCACCACCCGACAGGGGAAAGAATGGCTACACCTTC
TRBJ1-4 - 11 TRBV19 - CASRFREKLFF TGTGCCAGTAGGTTCCGGGAAAAACTGTTTTTT
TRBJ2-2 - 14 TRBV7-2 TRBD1 CASSSWTGAGELFF TGTGCCAGCAGCTCCTGGACAGGGGCCGGGGAGCTGTTTTTT
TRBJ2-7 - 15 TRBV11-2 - CASSAPGTKNPEQYF TGTGCCAGCAGCGCCCCCGGGACAAAGAACCCCGAGCAGTACTTC
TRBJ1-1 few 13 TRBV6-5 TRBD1 CASSYGTGSEAFF TGTGCCAGCAGTTACGGGACAGGGTCTGAAGCTTTCTTT
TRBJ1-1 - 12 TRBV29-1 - CSVERQNTEAFF TGCAGCGTTGAAAGACAGAACACTGAAGCTTTCTTT
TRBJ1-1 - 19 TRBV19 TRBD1 CASSILPTGGAGYATEAFF TGTGCCAGTAGTATCCTCCCGACAGGGGGCGCAGGCTATGCCACTGAAGCTTTCTTT
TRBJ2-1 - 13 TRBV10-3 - CAIRGGRFNEQFF TGTGCCATCAGGGGAGGACGGTTCAATGAGCAGTTCTTC
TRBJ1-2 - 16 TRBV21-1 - CASTPGRGGAEDGYTF TGTGCCAGCACCCCGGGGAGGGGGGGCGCGGAGGACGGCTACACCTTC
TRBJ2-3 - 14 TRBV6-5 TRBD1 CASSSPGQGDTQYF TGTGCCAGCAGTTCGCCGGGACAGGGAGATACGCAGTATTTT
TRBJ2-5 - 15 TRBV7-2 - CASSSPAGAWETQYF TGTGCCAGCAGCTCGCCGGCGGGGGCCTGGGAGACCCAGTACTTC
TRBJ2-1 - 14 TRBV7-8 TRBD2 CASSSGLANNEQFF TGTGCCAGCAGTTCCGGACTAGCCAACAATGAGCAGTTCTTC
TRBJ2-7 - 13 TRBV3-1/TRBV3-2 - CASSQVSYGEQYF TGTGCCAGCAGCCAAGTTTCCTACGGCGAGCAGTACTTC
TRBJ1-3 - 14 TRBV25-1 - CASSEGGAGNTIYF TGTGCCAGCAGTGAAGGGGGCGCTGGAAACACCATATATTTT
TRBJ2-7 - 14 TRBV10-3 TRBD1 CAISPGGRSYEQYF TGTGCCATCAGTCCAGGGGGCAGATCCTACGAGCAGTACTTC
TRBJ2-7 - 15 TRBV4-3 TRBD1 CASSQGDRDVYEQYF TGCGCCAGCAGCCAGGGAGACAGGGATGTCTACGAGCAGTACTTC
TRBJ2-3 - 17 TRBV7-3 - CASSLRPRGPSTDTQYF TGTGCCAGCAGCTTAAGGCCTAGGGGCCCTAGCACAGATACGCAGTATTTT
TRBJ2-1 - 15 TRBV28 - CASTLGTGGWNEQFF TGTGCCAGCACTCTCGGGACTGGCGGGTGGAATGAGCAGTTCTTC
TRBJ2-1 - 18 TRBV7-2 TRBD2 CASSPSGAGGQNYNEQFF TGTGCCAGCAGCCCTAGCGGAGCGGGAGGGCAAAACTACAATGAGCAGTTCTTC
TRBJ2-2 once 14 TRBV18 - CASSPDRNTGELFF TGTGCCAGCTCACCGGACAGAAACACCGGGGAGCTGTTTTTT
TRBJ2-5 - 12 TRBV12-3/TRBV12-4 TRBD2 CAGQREGETQYF TGTGCCGGCCAAAGGGAGGGAGAGACCCAGTACTTC
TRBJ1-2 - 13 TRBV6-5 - CASSYFSGLGYTF TGTGCCAGCAGTTACTTTTCAGGATTGGGCTACACCTTC
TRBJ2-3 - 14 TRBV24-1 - CATRGAGAEDTQYF TGTGCCACCCGGGGGGCGGGAGCCGAAGATACGCAGTATTTT
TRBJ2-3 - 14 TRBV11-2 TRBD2 CASSLVGTRSAQYF TGTGCCAGCAGCTTAGTCGGGACTAGATCTGCGCAGTATTTT
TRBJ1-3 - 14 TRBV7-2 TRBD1 CASSLTGDGNTIYF TGTGCCAGCAGCTTAACAGGGGATGGAAACACCATATATTTT
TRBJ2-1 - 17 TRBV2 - CASGGAGWFVGVGEQFF TGTGCCAGCGGTGGGGCAGGGTGGTTCGTTGGTGTTGGTGAGCAGTTCTTC
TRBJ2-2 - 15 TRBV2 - CASSESGEATGELFF TGTGCCAGCAGTGAAAGCGGAGAGGCCACCGGGGAGCTGTTTTTT
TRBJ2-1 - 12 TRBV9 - CASSVPRGEQFF TGTGCCAGCAGCGTTCCTCGTGGCGAGCAGTTCTTC
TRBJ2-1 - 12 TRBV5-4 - CASSLKGDEQFF TGTGCCAGCAGCTTGAAGGGGGATGAGCAGTTCTTC
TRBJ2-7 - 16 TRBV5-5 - CASSFLSGRGGWKQYF TGTGCCAGCAGCTTTCTTTCGGGACGGGGAGGCTGGAAGCAGTACTTC
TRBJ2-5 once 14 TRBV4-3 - CASSQDWGGETQYF TGCGCCAGCAGCCAAGATTGGGGAGGAGAGACCCAGTACTTC